Described below is a single T cell receptor (beta chain) sequence and its context. Its antigen is undetermined. The sample is drawn from a study of cytomegalovirus exposure and HLA in healthy donors. The germline V gene encodes CDR1 SGHAT and CDR2 FQNNGV. V lost 5 bases and J 10 bases, leaving 12 bases between the germline ends. The CDR3 extends over 12 amino acids. Primers included in the PCR were 60 Vbeta and 13 Jbeta primers. The data were produced by immunoSEQ multiplex PCR, yet TCRdb's version contains in-frame clones alone and is incomplete. The sample has about 200,000 clones, roughly 80% seen once; the top ten hold 2.9%. Study results and caveats: The Asian-associated ancestry cluster reportedly had fewer N-insertions than the 666-donor mean in a later analysis. Available immune exposure information was restricted to CMV serostatus only. There were some public TCRs occurring in many donors, but most TCR sequences were rare. 16,951 TCR beta sequences were associated with HLA alleles at 0.05 false discovery rate in a later analysis.

The chain joins TRBV11-2 to TRBJ2-1; no clear D. Sequencing input: PBMCs. The sequence was obtained from a man between 25 and 39 years old in good health and CMV-seronegative. The CDR3 reads CASSPRAIEQFF. The CDR3 DNA sequence: TGTGCCAGCAGCCCTAGAGCCATAGAGCAGTTCTTC.